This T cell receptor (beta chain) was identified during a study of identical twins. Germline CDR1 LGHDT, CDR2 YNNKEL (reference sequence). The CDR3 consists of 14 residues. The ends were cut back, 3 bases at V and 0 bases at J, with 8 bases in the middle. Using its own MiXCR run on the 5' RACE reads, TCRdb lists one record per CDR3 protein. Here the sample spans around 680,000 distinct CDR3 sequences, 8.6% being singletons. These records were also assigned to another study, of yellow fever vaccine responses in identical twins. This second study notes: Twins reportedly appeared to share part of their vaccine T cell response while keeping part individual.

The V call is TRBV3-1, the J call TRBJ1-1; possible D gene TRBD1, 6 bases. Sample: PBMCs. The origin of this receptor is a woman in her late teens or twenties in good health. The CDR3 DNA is TGTGCCAGCAGCCAGGGGGCCGTGAACACTGAAGCTTTCTTT. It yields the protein CASSQGAVNTEAFF. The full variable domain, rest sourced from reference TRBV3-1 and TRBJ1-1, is DTAVSQTPKYLVTQMGNDKSIKCEQNLGHDTMYWYKQDSKKFLKIMFSYNNKELIINETVPNRFSPKSPDKAHLNLHINSLELGDSAVYFCASSQGAVNTEAFFGQGTRLTVV.